These 16 T cell receptor beta chains share one sample of origin, sequenced in a study of blood T cell repertoires in COVID-19 (dated by TCRdb to about 2020). The method was the immunoSEQ multiplex PCR assay. The source is immuneACCESS, and TCRdb retained only in-frame sequences with V and J called. Part of the clones is not carried over; for the studies checked, unresolved V genes explain less than half of this, and the remainder is unexplained. Counted in this sample were some 350,000 clones; around 90% of them appeared once. The ten largest clones represent 6.5% of the sample. Sequenced input: peripheral blood. Source of these receptors: a man between 18 and 35 years old with active or convalescent COVID-19.

The rearrangement links TRBV5-4 to TRBJ1-4; the match to TRBD1 covers 12 bases. The CDR3 is 16 amino acids. Germline V CDR1 and CDR2: SGHNT, YYREEE (reference sequence). V gave up 4 bases and J gave up 2 bases; unmatched junction bases: 3. The CDR3 protein is CASSRDRGLTNEKLFF. DNA of the CDR3: TGTGCCAGCAGCCGGGACAGGGGGCTGACTAATGAAAAACTGTTTTTT.

The chain uses TRBV4-2 and TRBJ2-2, with a weak D call TRBD1 (6 bases). Germline CDR1 is LGHNA and CDR2 is YNFKEQ. V dropped 1 base and J dropped 5 bases, with 20 bases sitting between them. The CDR3 spans 18 residues. CDR3 in amino acids: CASSQGTRNRDRTGELFF. DNA for the CDR3: TGTGCCAGCAGCCAAGGTACCCGCAACAGGGATAGAACCGGGGAGCTGTTTTTT.

The CDR3 reads CASSEVDRPGGTIYF. As DNA, the CDR3 is TGTGCCAGCAGTGAAGTGGACAGGCCTGGGGGCACCATATATTTT. This rearrangement joins TRBV6-1 to TRBJ1-3; 7 nucleotides line up with TRBD1. Germline CDR1 and CDR2: MNHNS and SASEGT. Trimming cost V 1 base and J 9 bases; bases outside gene matches: 9. The CDR3 totals 15 residues.

The chain uses TRBV4-3 and TRBJ1-3, with TRBD1 matching 8 bases. Germline lookup yields CDR1 LGHNA and CDR2 YSLEER. The length of the CDR3 is 14 residues. Trimming at V came to 2 bases and at J to 7 bases, leaving 4 bases not matched to a gene. CDR3 loop: CASSQTGGGNTIYF. In DNA form, the CDR3 reads TGCGCCAGCAGCCAAACAGGGGGTGGTAACACCATATATTTT.

J is TRBJ1-1 and V is TRBV19, with D unresolved. Germline V CDR1 and CDR2: LNHDA, SQIVND (reference sequence). The CDR3 has 12 amino acids. The CDR3, as DNA: TGTTCGACAAGAGCAGGGAACACTGAAGCTTTCTTT. Protein sequence: CSTRAGNTEAFF.

This sequence joins TRBV6-2 or TRBV6-3 and TRBJ2-7; TRBD2 matches 8 bases. Per germline, CDR1 MNHEY and CDR2 SVGEGT. V was clipped by 0 bases and J by 3 bases; unmatched bases: 16. The CDR3 totals 19 residues. The CDR3 region is CASSYSTGTSGSPSYEQYF. The CDR3 nucleotides are TGTGCCAGCAGTTACTCAACCGGGACTAGTGGTTCGCCTAGCTACGAGCAGTACTTC.

V usage is TRBV6-2 or TRBV6-3 and J usage is TRBJ1-5, with TRBD1 matching over 7 bases. Germline CDR1 reads MNHEY; CDR2 reads SVGEGT. V was pared by 2 bases and J by 2 bases, with 3 bases of the junction left unmatched. The CDR3 runs 15 residues. The CDR3 DNA reads TGTGCCAGCAGTTACCTTGGGACAGGCAATCAGCCCCAGCATTTT. The encoded protein is CASSYLGTGNQPQHF.

The V gene is TRBV18, the J gene TRBJ2-7, with D maybe TRBD1 (6 bases). Trimming pared 4 bases from V and 5 bases from J, leaving 24 bases between. Germline V gene sequence: CDR1 KGHSH, CDR2 LQKENI. There are 17 residues in the CDR3. The CDR3 here is CASSQGLNYGTGNEQYF. DNA of the CDR3: TGTGCCAGCTCACAAGGCCTGAACTACGGAACAGGGAACGAGCAGTACTTC.

The chain joins TRBV9 to TRBJ2-2, with 13 positions matching TRBD2. Germline CDR1 reads SGDLS; CDR2 reads YYNGEE. V shed 4 bases, J shed 8 bases, and the junction held 5 bases outside the gene matches. The length of the CDR3 is 15 residues. CDR3 sequence: CASSSRTSGSGELFF. The CDR3, as DNA: TGTGCCAGCAGCTCAAGGACTAGCGGGAGTGGGGAGCTGTTTTTT. Based on the CDR3 plus reference TRBV9 and TRBJ2-2, the full variable domain is DSGVTQTPKHLITATGQRVTLRCSPRSGDLSVYWYQQSLDQGLQFLIQYYNGEERAKGNILERFSAQQFPDLHSELNLSSLELGDSALYFCASSSRTSGSGELFFGEGSRLTVL.

The rearrangement uses TRBV9 and TRBJ2-1, with 9 bases identical to TRBD1. V lost 3 bases, J lost 6 bases, and 10 bases stayed unmatched. Germline assignment: CDR1 SGDLS and CDR2 YYNGEE. The CDR3 consists of 16 residues. The CDR3 loop reads CASSAPQGAIGNEQFF. The CDR3 DNA sequence: TGTGCCAGCAGCGCACCACAGGGGGCTATAGGCAATGAGCAGTTCTTC.

The CDR3, as DNA: TGTGCCAGCAGCCAAGTCCGACTAGCTACGCAGTATTTT. The encoded protein is CASSQVRLATQYF. The chain joins TRBV14 to TRBJ2-3; 7 bases align to TRBD2. The CDR3 length is 13 residues. Germline lookup yields CDR1 SGHDN and CDR2 FVKESK. Trimming at V came to 1 base and at J to 8 bases, leaving 3 bases not matched to a gene. Complete variable domain (other parts from reference TRBV14 and TRBJ2-3): EAGVTQFPSHSVIEKGQTVTLRCDPISGHDNLYWYRRVMGKEIKFLLHFVKESKQDESGMPNNRFLAERTGGTYSTLKVQPAELEDSGVYFCASSQVRLATQYFGPGTRLTVL.

The chain uses TRBV15 and TRBJ2-3; 9 bases are shared with TRBD2. The germline V gene encodes CDR1 LNHNV and CDR2 YYDKDF (reference sequence). V lost 0 bases to trimming and J lost 1 base; unmatched junction nucleotides: 8. The CDR3 is made up of 18 amino acids. CDR3 sequence (DNA): TGTGCCACCAGCAGAGATCAGGGGCTAGCGGGGCGCACAGATACGCAGTATTTT. It is translated as CATSRDQGLAGRTDTQYF.

This clone has just a few counts. The rearrangement uses TRBV12-3 or TRBV12-4 and TRBJ1-1; D is undetermined. V gave up 6 bases and J gave up 6 bases, with 11 bases separating them. This CDR3 comprises 12 residues. The CDR3 DNA follows: TGTGCCAGCAGCTACGGGTCGCCTGAAGCTTTCTTT. This codes for CASSYGSPEAFF.

This clone has just a few counts. The rearrangement uses TRBV6-5 and TRBJ2-7; a weak D match, TRBD2 (6 bases). Trimming took 0 bases from V and 3 from J, leaving 9 bases between them. The CDR3 is made up of 14 amino acids. The V gene's germline CDR1 is MNHEY and CDR2 SVGAGI. The chain's CDR3 is CASSYSSGGYEQYF. In DNA form, the CDR3 reads TGTGCCAGCAGTTACTCGTCCGGGGGCTACGAGCAGTACTTC.

The rearrangement joins TRBV11-2 to TRBJ2-7, with 8 bases lining up with TRBD1. Trimming took 1 base from V and 4 from J; bases not matched to a gene: 3. Germline CDR1 SGHAT, CDR2 FQNNGV. The CDR3 totals 14 residues. The CDR3 here is CASSLGGQVYEQYF. The CDR3 DNA reads as TGTGCCAGCAGCTTAGGGGGACAGGTTTACGAGCAGTACTTC. Looking up the rest from reference TRBV11-2 and TRBJ2-7 gives the full variable domain: EAGVAQSPRYKIIEKRQSVAFWCNPISGHATLYWYQQILGQGPKLLIQFQNNGVVDDSQLPKDRFSAERLKGVDSTLKIQPAKLEDSAVYLCASSLGGQVYEQYFGPGTRLTVT.

The V and J genes are TRBV7-6 and TRBJ2-3; 13 bases are shared with TRBD2. Germline CDR1 reads SGHVS; CDR2 reads FNYEAQ. V shed 5 bases and J 5 bases; nucleotides not matched to a gene: 7. The CDR3 length is 16 residues. CDR3 nucleotide sequence: TGTGCCAGCAGCACGGGACTAGCGGGATTTGAAGATACGCAGTATTTT. Encoded protein: CASSTGLAGFEDTQYF. The full variable domain, with the rest looked up from reference TRBV7-6 and TRBJ2-3, is GAGVSQSPRYKVTKRGQDVALRCDPISGHVSLYWYRQALGQGPEFLTYFNYEAQQDKSGLPNDRFSAERPEGSISTLTIQRTEQRDSAMYRCASSTGLAGFEDTQYFGPGTRLTVL.